This T cell receptor beta chain was found in a study of OX40 agonist ivuxolimab in advanced cancers. The overall study: Patients were infused with ivuxolimab every 2 weeks at 0.01 to 10 mg/kg. Hepatocellular carcinoma, melanoma, renal cell or head and neck cancer affected the dose-escalation patients.

Method: immunoSEQ multiplex PCR; TCRdb's copy keeps in-frame clones and lacks some. The repertoire holds tens of thousands of clones, 81% seen once, with roughly 5.3% in the top ten. General study points: Clonal expansion by week 6 occurred in CD4+ and CD8+ blood T cells (at 0.1 to 3.0 mg/kg).

Regarding this clone: Its antigen is still unknown.

The sample was CD4+ or CD8+ T cells sorted from blood, taken in a trial of the OX40 agonist ivuxolimab. This sequence originates from an adult with an advanced solid tumor such as melanoma, head and neck, liver or kidney cancer.

This chain's CDR3 is CATHPPANTEAFF. For the CDR3, the DNA is TGTGCCACCCATCCCCCAGCGAACACTGAAGCTTTCTTT. The chain joins TRBV6-1 to TRBJ1-1; D not certain. Trimming shortened V by 10 bases and J by 1 base, and 13 bases separated the two germline ends. From germline, CDR1 is MNHNS and CDR2 SASEGT. CDR3 length equals 13 residues.